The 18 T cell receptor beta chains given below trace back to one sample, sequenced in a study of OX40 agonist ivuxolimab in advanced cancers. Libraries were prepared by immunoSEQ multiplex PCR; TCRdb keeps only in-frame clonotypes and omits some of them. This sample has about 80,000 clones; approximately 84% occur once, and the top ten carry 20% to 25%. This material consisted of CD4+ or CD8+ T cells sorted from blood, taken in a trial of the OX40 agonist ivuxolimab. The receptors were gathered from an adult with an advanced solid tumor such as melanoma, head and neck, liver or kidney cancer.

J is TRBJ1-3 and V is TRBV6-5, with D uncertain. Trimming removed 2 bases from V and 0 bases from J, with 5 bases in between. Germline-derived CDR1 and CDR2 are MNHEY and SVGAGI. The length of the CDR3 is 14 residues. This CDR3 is CASSYDHSGNTIYF. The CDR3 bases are TGTGCCAGCAGTTACGATCACTCTGGAAACACCATATATTTT.

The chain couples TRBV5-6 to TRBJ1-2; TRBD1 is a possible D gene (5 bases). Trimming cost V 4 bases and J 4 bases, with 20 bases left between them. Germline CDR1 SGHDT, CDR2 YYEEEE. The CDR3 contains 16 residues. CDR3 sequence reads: CASSLGGGRPAYGYTF. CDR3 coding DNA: TGTGCCAGCAGCCTTGGCGGGGGACGGCCCGCCTATGGCTACACCTTC.

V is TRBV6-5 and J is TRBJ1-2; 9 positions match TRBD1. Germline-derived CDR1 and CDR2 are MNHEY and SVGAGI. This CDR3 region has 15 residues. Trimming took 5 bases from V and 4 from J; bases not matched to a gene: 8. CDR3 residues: CASSGDRGDLYGYTF. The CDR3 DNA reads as TGTGCCAGCAGTGGAGACAGGGGGGATCTCTATGGCTACACCTTC.

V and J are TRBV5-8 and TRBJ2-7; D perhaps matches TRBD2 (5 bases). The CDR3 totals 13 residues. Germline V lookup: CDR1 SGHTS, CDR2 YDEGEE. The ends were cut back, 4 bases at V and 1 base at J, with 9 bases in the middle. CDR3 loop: CASSPGVSYEQYF. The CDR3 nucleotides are TGTGCCAGCAGCCCCGGGGTTTCCTACGAGCAGTACTTC.

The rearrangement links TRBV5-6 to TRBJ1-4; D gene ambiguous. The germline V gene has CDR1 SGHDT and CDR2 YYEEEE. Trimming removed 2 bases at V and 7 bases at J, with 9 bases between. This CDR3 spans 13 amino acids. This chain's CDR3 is CASSFGGREKLFF. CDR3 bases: TGTGCCAGCAGCTTCGGTGGACGTGAAAAACTGTTTTTT.

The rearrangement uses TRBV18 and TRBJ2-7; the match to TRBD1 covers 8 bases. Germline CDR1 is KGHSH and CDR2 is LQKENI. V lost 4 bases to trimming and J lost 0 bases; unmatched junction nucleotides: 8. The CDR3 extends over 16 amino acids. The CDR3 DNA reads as TGTGCCAGCTCACAACGGACAGGGACCATCTCCTACGAGCAGTACTTC. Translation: CASSQRTGTISYEQYF.

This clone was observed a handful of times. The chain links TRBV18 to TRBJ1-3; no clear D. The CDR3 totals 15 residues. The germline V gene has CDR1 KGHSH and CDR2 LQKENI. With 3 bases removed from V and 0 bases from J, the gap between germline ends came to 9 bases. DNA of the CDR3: TGTGCCAGCTCACCTGACGGCGGCTCTGGAAACACCATATATTTT. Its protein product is CASSPDGGSGNTIYF.

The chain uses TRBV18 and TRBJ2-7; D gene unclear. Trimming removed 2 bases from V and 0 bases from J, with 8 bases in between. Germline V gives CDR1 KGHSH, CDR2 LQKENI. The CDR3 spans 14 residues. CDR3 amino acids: CASSPVGSSYEQYF. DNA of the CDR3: TGTGCCAGCTCACCAGTGGGAAGCTCCTACGAGCAGTACTTC.

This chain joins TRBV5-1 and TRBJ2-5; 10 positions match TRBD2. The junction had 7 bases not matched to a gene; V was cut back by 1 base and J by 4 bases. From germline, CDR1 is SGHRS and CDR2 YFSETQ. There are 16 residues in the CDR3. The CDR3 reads CASSLRASGRGETQYF. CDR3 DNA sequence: TGCGCCAGCAGCTTGCGAGCTAGCGGGAGAGGAGAGACCCAGTACTTC.

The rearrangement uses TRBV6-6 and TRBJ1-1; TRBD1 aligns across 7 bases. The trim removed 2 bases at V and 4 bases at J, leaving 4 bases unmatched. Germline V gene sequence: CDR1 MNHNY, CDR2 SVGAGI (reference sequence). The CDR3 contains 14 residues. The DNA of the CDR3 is TGTGCCAGCAGTTACCCCGGACAGGCCACTGAAGCTTTCTTT. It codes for CASSYPGQATEAFF.

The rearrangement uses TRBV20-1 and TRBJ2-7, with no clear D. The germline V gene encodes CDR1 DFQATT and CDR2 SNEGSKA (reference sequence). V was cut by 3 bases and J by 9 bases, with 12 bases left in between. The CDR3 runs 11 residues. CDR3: CSASLQGGQYF. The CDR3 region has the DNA TGCAGTGCTAGCCTACAAGGCGGGCAGTACTTC.

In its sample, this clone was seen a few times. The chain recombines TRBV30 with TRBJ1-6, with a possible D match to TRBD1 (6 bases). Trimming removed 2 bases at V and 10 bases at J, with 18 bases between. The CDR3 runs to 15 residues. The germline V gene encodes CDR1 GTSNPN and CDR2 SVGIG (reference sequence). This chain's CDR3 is CAWSTLTGLGSPLHF. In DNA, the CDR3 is TGTGCCTGGAGTACCCTTACAGGGCTAGGGTCACCCCTCCACTTT.

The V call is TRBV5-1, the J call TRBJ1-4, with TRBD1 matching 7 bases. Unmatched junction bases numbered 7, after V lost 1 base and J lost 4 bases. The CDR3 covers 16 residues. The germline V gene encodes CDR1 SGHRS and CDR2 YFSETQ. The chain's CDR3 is CASSLTPTGINEKLFF. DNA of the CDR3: TGCGCCAGCAGCTTGACCCCGACAGGGATTAATGAAAAACTGTTTTTT.

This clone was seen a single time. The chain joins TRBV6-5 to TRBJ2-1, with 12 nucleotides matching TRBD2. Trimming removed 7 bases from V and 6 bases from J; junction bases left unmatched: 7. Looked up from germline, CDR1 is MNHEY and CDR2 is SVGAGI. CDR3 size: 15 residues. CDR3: CASTRLAGASNEQFF. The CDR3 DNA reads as TGTGCCAGCACGCGACTAGCGGGAGCTTCCAATGAGCAGTTCTTC.

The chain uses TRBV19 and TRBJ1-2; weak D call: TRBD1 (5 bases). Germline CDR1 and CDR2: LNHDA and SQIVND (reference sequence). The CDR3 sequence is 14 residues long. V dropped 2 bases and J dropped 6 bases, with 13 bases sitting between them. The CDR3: CASSIRGGSHGYTF. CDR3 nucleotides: TGTGCCAGTAGTATAAGGGGAGGGAGCCATGGCTACACCTTC.

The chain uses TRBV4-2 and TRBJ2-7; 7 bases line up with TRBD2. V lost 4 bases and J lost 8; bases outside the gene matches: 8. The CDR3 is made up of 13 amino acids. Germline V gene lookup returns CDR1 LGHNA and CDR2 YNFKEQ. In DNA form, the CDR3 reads TGTGCCAGCAGCCCCGGGGGGTTAGAGCAGCAGTACTTC. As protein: CASSPGGLEQQYF.

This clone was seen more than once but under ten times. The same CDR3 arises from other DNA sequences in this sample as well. CDR3 protein: CASKRDSNQPQHF. As DNA, the CDR3 is TGTGCCAGCAAGAGGGATAGCAATCAGCCCCAGCATTTT. The chain is built from TRBV2 and TRBJ1-5; D is undetermined. Trimming took 7 bases from V and 0 from J, leaving 7 bases between them. Germline values: CDR1 SNHLY, CDR2 FYNNEI. The CDR3 length is 13 residues.

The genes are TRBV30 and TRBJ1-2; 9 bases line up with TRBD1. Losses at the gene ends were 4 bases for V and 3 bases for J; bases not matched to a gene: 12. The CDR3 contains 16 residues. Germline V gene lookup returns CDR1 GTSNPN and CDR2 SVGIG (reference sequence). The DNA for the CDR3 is TGTGCCTGGAAAGGGCCGGGACAGGGTGACGACTATGGCTACACCTTC. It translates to CAWKGPGQGDDYGYTF.